The rows below give T cell receptor beta chains drawn from one sample of a study of human T cells and chemical hapten exposure. TCRdb re-derived calls from the RACE reads in MiXCR, one entry per CDR3 protein. The sample comprises about 90,000 distinct CDR3 sequences, about 10% of which are singletons, and approximately 2.2% rests with the top ten. The source material was whole blood, sampled in connection with sensitization to the hapten diphenylcyclopropenone (DPC). These receptor sequences come from a middle-aged man with alopecia areata. Some clones in this sample may be carry-over from other donors' samples. Each CDR3 is given with its conserved first and last residue. The D gene is left open where the match is weak. Clone size is shown for a subset of rows, as once, few, many or a class of expanded clone.

many	TRBV7-8	TRBJ1-3	-	CASSPYLQGGGNTIYF	TGTGCCAGCAGCCCGTACCTCCAGGGAGGTGGAAACACCATATATTTT
-	TRBV4-1	TRBJ2-5	TRBD2	CASSYTGEGGETQYF	TGCGCCAGCAGCTATACCGGGGAGGGAGGAGAGACCCAGTACTTC
many	TRBV5-5	TRBJ1-6	-	CASSWTDNSPLHF	TGTGCCAGCAGTTGGACAGATAATTCACCCCTCCACTTT
-	TRBV2	TRBJ2-3	-	CASSVFRGRTDTQYF	TGTGCCAGCAGTGTGTTCAGGGGACGCACAGATACGCAGTATTTT
many	TRBV7-2	TRBJ1-1	TRBD1	CASSRDRTLNTEAFF	TGTGCCAGCAGTAGGGACAGGACACTGAACACTGAAGCTTTCTTT
-	TRBV10-3	TRBJ2-3	TRBD2	CAISPTLAGPDTQYF	TGTGCCATCAGTCCGACCCTAGCGGGCCCAGATACGCAGTATTTT
few	TRBV7-9	TRBJ1-4	-	CASSLGAGQGNEKLFF	TGTGCCAGCAGCTTAGGGGCCGGCCAGGGCAATGAAAAACTGTTTTTT
-	TRBV12-3/TRBV12-4	TRBJ1-1	TRBD1	CASSSSPGQLNTEAFF	TGTGCCAGCAGTTCGTCTCCGGGACAGTTGAACACTGAAGCTTTCTTT
-	TRBV12-3/TRBV12-4	TRBJ2-3	TRBD2	CASSFREGHSDTQYF	TGTGCCAGCAGTTTTCGGGAGGGCCACTCAGATACGCAGTATTTT
-	TRBV28	TRBJ2-5	-	CASRTIQETQYF	TGTGCCAGCAGAACCATACAAGAGACCCAGTACTTC
many	TRBV2	TRBJ2-7	-	CASSPNYEQYF	TGTGCCAGCAGTCCTAACTACGAGCAGTACTTC